This TCR beta chain was identified during a study of CD8+ T cells in alopecia areata (dated by TCRdb to 2016 to 2019). Study-wide context: Treated patients were enrolled in an open-label pilot trial of oral tofacitinib, 5 to 10 mg twice daily, for moderate-to-severe alopecia areata. Tofacitinib was given for 6 to 18 months, followed by 6 months of follow-up off drug to assess delayed response and recurrence. In both human patients and the C3H/HeJ mouse model, the study applied high-throughput TCRbeta sequencing to look at T cell clonal expansion in alopecia areata. Human TCRbeta sequencing covered scalp tissue and sorted CD4+ and CD8+ peripheral blood T cells from patchy and totalis/universalis alopecia areata patients and healthy controls. Biopsies were taken from tofacitinib-treated patients at baseline and again at 4 and 24 weeks into treatment, and several of those patients also had a later scalp biopsy. Scalp clonality was compared across normal scalp (n=4), patchy alopecia areata scalp (n=8), and alopecia totalis/universalis scalp (n=8). RNA came from the PAXgene miRNA kit for fixed scalp, the miRNeasy kit for PBMCs, and the RNeasy kit for mouse skin. TCRbeta CDR3 regions were amplified by immunoSEQ multiplex PCR using 35 Vbeta forward and 13 Jbeta reverse primers. The paper's findings and limits, for the study overall: Resident alphabeta T cells in normal human skin are also sequenced, complicating scalp TCR repertoire analysis, unlike mouse skin dominated by gammadelta T cells. Shared TCR sequences between patients were less evident than in mice, which may be partly attributable to HLA diversity in the patient population. Lesional scalp, especially in alopecia totalis/universalis, showed higher clonality and more expanded CD8+ clones than normal scalp, suggesting antigenic drive.

The germline V gene (reference sequence) yields DFQATT for CDR1 and SNEGSKA for CDR2. The CDR3 runs 9 amino acids, cysteine and phenylalanine included. Only the CDR3 region is kept as DNA, spanning 27 bases read in frame from base 1. The library was generated by the immunoSEQ multiplex PCR assay. For TCR sequencing, RNA was extracted from every sample and reverse transcribed into cDNA to serve as template. SuperScript III was used for first-strand cDNA synthesis, primed with a 2:1 mix of oligo-dT and random hexamers. Amplification bias was assessed with a synthetic immune receptor repertoire, and residual bias was removed computationally. Turning to the authors' computational methods: Raw reads were preprocessed to remove errors, and CDR3 was defined by IMGT conventions from the conserved cysteine to phenylalanine. Clonality was computed as 1 minus the Shannon entropy, with the entropy normalized by log2 of the number of productive unique TCRs. Scalp TCRbeta sequences were cross-referenced with sorted blood CD4 and CD8 repertoires so that the CD4 or CD8 identity of scalp clones could be inferred. TCRdb stores this immuneACCESS table with in-frame sequences only. Part of the clones is absent; in the studies checked, under half of the shortfall reflects unresolved V genes, and no reason is known for the rest. V and J calls and clone size are those listed in that table; D and trimming were worked out from the DNA. The sample has about 200,000 clones on record, around three fifths of them singletons. Roughly 0.47% of the sample comes from the top ten.

The sample's time point label is to be understood as: baseline before oral tofacitinib. Lesional scalp punch biopsies and peripheral blood were obtained from alopecia areata patients. PBMCs were isolated by density centrifugation and stained for CD3, CD4 and CD8, after which CD4+ and CD8+ T cells were sorted on a FACSAria. A word on this clone: The antigen this receptor binds is unknown. No qualities accompany the bases; no much larger clone lies one base away.

This TCR came from a human donor with alopecia areata. Sequenced material: CD4+ T cells sorted from blood, taken at week 0. Rearrangement joined TRBV20-1 to TRBJ1-2; the D gene is unclear. The CDR3 region: CRLRDPETF. The nucleotide sequence is given as TGCAGGCTACGGGATCCGGAAACCTTC.